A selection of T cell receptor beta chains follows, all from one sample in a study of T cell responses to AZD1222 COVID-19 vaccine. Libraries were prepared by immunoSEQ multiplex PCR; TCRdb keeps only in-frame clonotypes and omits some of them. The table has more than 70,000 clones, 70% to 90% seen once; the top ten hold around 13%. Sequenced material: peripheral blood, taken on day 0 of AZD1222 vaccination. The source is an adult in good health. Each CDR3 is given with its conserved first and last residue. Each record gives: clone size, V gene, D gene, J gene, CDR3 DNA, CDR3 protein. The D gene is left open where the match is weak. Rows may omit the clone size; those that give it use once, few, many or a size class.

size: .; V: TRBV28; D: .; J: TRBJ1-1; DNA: TGTGCCAGCAGATTGGGGACTTTGAACACTGAAGCTTTCTTT; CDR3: CASRLGTLNTEAFF
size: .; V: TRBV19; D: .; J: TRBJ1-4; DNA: TGTGCCAGTAGTATACGGAGGGGCGGGGAAAAACTGTTTTTT; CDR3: CASSIRRGGEKLFF
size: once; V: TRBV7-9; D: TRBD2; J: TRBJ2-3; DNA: TGTGCCAGCAGCTTAGCAAGAAGCGGGGGAGTCACAGATACGCAGTATTTT; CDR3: CASSLARSGGVTDTQYF
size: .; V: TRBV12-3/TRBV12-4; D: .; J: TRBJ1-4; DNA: TGTGCCAGCAGTTTTGCCAGGAATGAAAAACTGTTTTTT; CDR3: CASSFARNEKLFF
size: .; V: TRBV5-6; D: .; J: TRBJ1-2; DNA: TGTGCCAGCAGAGGTAGGCATCTCTATGGCTACACCTTC; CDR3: CASRGRHLYGYTF
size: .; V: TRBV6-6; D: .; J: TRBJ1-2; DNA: TGTGCCAGCAGTTACTCGACAGTGCGAAAGGACTATGGCTACACCTTC; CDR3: CASSYSTVRKDYGYTF
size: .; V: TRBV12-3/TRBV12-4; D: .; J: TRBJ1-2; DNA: TGTGCCAGCACCGATTGGAGGAACGGCTACACCTTC; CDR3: CASTDWRNGYTF
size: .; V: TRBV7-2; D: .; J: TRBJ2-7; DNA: TGTGCCAGCAGCTTAGTAGGGTCAGGTGGATACGAGCAGTACTTC; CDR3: CASSLVGSGGYEQYF
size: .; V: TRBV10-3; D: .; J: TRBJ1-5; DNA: TGTGCCATCAGTATCTACAGAGATCAGCCCCAGCATTTT; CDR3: CAISIYRDQPQHF
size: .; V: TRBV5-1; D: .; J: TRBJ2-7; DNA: TGCGCCAGCAGCCAATGGGACGGCCACTACGAGCAGTACTTC; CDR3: CASSQWDGHYEQYF
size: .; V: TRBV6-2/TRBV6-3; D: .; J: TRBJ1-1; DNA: TGTGCCAGCAGTTACACCTCCAGGGGACCTGAAGCTTTCTTT; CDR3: CASSYTSRGPEAFF
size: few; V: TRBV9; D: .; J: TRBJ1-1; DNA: TGTGCCAGCAGCGTAGGTAACAGGGTTCCCCACACTGAAGCTTTCTTT; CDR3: CASSVGNRVPHTEAFF
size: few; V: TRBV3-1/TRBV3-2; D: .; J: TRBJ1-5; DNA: TGTGCCAGCAGCCCTCAAGGGGGGAATCAGCCCCAGCATTTT; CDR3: CASSPQGGNQPQHF
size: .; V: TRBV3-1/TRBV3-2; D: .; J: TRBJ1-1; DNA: TGTGCCAGCAGCCAAGATAAGGGAGTCGCTTTCTTT; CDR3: CASSQDKGVAFF
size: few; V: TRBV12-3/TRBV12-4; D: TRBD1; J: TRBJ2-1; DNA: TGTGCCAGCAGTTTCACAGGGGGGAATGAGCAGTTCTTC; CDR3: CASSFTGGNEQFF